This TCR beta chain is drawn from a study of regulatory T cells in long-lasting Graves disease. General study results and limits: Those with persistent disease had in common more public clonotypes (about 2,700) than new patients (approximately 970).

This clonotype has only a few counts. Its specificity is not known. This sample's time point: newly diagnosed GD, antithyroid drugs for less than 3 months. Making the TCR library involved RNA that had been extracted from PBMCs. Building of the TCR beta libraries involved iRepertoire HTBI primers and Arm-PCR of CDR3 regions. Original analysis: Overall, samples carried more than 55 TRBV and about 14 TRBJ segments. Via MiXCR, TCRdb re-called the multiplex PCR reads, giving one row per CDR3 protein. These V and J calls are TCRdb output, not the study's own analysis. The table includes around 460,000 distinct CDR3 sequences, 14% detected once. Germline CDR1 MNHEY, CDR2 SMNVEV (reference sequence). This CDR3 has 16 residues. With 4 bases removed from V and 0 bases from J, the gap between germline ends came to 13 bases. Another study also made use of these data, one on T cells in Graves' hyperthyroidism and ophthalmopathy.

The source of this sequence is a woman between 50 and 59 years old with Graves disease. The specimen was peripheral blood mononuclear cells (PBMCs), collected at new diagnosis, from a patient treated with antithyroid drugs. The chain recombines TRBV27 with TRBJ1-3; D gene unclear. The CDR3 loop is CASSSRMESSGNTIYF. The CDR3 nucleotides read TGTGCCAGCAGTTCCCGGATGGAGAGCTCTGGAAACACCATATATTTT.